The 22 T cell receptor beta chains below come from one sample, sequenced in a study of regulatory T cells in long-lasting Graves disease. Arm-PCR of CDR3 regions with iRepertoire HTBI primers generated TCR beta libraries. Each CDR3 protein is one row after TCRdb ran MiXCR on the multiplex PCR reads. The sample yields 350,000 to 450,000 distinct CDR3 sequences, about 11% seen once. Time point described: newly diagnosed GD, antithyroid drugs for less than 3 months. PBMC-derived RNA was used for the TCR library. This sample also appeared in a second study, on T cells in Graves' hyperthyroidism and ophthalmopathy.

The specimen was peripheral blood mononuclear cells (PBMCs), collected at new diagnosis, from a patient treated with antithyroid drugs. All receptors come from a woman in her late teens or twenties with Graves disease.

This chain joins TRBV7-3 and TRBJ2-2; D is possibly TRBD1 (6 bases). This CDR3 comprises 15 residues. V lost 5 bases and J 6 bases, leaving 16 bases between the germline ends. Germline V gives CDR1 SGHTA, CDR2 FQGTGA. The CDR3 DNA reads TGTGCCAGCAGCCCGTCGGACAGAAGGGCCGGGGAGCTGTTTTTT. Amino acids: CASSPSDRRAGELFF.

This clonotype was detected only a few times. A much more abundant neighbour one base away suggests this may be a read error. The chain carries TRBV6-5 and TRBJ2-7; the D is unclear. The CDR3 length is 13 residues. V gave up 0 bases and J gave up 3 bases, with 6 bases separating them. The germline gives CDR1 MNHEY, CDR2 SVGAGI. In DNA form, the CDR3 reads TGTGCCAGCAGTTACTCGGTTTTCTACGAGCAGTACTTC. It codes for CASSYSVFYEQYF.

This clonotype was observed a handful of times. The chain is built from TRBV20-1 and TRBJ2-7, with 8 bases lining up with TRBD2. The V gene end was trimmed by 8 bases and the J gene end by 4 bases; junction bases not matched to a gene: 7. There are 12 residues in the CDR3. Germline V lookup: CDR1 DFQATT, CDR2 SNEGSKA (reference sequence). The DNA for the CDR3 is TGCAGTCTCCCAGCGGGAGTGTACGAGCAGTACTTC. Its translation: CSLPAGVYEQYF.

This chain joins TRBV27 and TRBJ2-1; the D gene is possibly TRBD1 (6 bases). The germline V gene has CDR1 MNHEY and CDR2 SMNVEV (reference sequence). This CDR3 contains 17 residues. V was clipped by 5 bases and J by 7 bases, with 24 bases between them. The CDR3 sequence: CASSLYRDTQRGNEQFF. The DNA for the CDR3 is TGTGCCAGCAGTCTCTACCGGGACACTCAGCGAGGGAATGAGCAGTTCTTC.

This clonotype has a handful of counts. In DNA, the CDR3 is TGCGCCAGCAGCCAAGAGGGGTTAGCTCAGCCCCAGCATTTT. This encodes CASSQEGLAQPQHF. This sequence joins TRBV4-3 and TRBJ1-5; D gene uncertain. Germline V gives CDR1 LGHNA, CDR2 YSLEER. The CDR3 extends over 14 amino acids. V gave up 0 bases and J gave up 6 bases, with 9 bases separating them.

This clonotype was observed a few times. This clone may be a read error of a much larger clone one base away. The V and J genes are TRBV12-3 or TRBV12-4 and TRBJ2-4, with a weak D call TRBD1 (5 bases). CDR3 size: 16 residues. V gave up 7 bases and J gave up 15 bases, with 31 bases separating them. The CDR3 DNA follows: TGTGCCAGCACAAAGGCAGGGCTCCTCCCCGTTGCGCTTCCGTACTTC. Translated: CASTKAGLLPVALPYF.

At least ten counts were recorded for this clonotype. CDR3 in amino acids: CASSYRVSYEQYF. DNA for the CDR3: TGTGCCAGCAGTTACAGGGTCTCCTACGAGCAGTACTTC. The chain recombines TRBV6-9 with TRBJ2-7, with D perhaps TRBD1 (5 bases). This CDR3 region has 13 residues. V lost 3 bases, J lost 0 bases, and 6 bases lay in between. CDR1 MNHGY and CDR2 SVAAGI come from the germline V gene.

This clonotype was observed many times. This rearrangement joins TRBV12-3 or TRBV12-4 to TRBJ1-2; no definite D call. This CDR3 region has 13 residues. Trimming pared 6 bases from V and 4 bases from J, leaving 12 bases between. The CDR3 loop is CASSLNYVYGYTF. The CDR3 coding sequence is TGTGCCAGCAGCCTGAACTACGTCTATGGCTACACCTTC.

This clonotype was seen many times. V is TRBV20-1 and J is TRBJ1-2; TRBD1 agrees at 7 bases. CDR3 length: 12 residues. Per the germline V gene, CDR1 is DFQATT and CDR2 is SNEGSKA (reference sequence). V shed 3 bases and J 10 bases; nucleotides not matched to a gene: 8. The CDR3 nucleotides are TGCAGTGCTAGTGCACACAGGGGCCTCTACACCTTC. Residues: CSASAHRGLYTF.

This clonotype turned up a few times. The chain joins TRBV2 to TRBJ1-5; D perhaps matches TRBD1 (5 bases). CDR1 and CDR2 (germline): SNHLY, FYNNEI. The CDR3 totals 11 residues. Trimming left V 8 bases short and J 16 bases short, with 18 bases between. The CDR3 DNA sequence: TGTGCCAGCGGGGTTGTGGGGGAGAGTCATTTT. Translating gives CASGVVGESHF.

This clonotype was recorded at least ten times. The CDR3, as DNA: TGTGCCAGCAGCCAAGATATGCAGGGGCGAAATGGCTACACCTTC. It specifies CASSQDMQGRNGYTF. The chain joins TRBV4-2 to TRBJ1-2, with D possibly matching TRBD1 (6 bases). The V gene's germline CDR1 is LGHNA and CDR2 YNFKEQ. The CDR3 loop spans 15 amino acids. V lost 0 bases, J lost 6 bases, and 14 bases lay in between.

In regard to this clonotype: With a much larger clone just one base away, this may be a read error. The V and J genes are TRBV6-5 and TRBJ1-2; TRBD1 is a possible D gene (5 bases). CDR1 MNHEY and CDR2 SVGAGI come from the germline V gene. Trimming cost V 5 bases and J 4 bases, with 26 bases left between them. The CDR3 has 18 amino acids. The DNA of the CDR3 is TGTGCCAGCAGTCACTTCGGGGGGAGTGGGGCTTCCCTCTATGGCTACACCTTC. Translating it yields CASSHFGGSGASLYGYTF.

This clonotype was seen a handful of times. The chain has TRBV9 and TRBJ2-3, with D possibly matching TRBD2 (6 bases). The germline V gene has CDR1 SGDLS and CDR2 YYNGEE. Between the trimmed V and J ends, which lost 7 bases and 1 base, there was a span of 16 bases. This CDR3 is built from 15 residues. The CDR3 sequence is CASERSASGTDTQYF. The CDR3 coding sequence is TGTGCCAGCGAGAGGAGTGCTAGCGGCACAGATACGCAGTATTTT.

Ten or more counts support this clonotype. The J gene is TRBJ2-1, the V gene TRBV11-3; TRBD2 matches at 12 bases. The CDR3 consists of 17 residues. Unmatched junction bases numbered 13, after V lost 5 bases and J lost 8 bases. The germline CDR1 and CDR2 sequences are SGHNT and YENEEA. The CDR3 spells CASSPPVGLAGGHEQFF. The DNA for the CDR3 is TGTGCCAGCAGCCCACCGGTGGGGCTAGCGGGAGGGCATGAGCAGTTCTTC.

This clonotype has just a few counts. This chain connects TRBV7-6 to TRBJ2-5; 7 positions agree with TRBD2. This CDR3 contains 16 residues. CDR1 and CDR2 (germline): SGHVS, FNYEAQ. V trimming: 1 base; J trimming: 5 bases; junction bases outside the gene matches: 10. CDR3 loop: CASSLGVRAGYETQYF. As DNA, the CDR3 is TGTGCCAGCAGCTTAGGGGTCCGAGCGGGATACGAGACCCAGTACTTC.

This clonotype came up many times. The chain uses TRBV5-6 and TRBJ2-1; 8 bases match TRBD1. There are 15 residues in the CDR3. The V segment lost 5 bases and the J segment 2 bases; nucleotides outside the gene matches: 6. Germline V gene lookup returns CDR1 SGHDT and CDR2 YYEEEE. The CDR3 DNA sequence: TGTGCCAGCAGAACCCCAGGGGGCCCCTACAATGAGCAGTTCTTC. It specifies CASRTPGGPYNEQFF.

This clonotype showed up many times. The CDR3 is CASSLRHRGGMQSTLRPGELFF. The CDR3 nucleotides are TGTGCCAGCAGCTTAAGGCACCGGGGGGGGATGCAATCCACCCTGAGGCCCGGGGAGCTGTTTTTT. This chain uses TRBV7-9 with TRBJ2-2; 8 bases align to TRBD2. Unmatched junction bases numbered 26, after V lost 2 bases and J lost 6 bases. CDR3 size: 22 residues. Germline-derived CDR1 and CDR2 are SEHNR and FQNEAQ (reference sequence).

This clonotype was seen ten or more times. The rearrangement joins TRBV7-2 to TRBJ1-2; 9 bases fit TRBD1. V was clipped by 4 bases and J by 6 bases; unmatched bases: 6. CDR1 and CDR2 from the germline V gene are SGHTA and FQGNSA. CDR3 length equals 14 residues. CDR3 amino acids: CASSSKTGGNGYTF. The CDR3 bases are TGTGCCAGCAGCTCAAAGACAGGGGGGAATGGCTACACCTTC.

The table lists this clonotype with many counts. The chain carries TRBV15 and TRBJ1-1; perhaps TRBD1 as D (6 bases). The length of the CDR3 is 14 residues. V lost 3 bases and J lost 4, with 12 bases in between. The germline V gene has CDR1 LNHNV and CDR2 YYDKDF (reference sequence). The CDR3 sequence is CATSSQQGRTEAFF. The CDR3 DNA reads TGTGCCACCAGCAGTCAACAGGGACGCACTGAAGCTTTCTTT.

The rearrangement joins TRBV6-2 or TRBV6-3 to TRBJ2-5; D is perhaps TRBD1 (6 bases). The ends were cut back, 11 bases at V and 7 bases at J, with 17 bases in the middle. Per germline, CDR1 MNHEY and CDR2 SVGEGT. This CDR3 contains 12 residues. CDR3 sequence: CAGSDRIGTQYF. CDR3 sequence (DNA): TGTGCCGGATCGGACAGAATAGGGACCCAGTACTTC.

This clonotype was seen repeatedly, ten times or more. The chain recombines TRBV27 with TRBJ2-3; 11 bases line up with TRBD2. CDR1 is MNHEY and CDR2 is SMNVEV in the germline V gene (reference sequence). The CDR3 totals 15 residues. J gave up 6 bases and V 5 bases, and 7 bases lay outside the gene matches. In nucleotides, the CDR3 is TGTGCCAGCAGTCAACTAGCGGGAGCGGCCGATACGCAGTATTTT. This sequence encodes CASSQLAGAADTQYF.

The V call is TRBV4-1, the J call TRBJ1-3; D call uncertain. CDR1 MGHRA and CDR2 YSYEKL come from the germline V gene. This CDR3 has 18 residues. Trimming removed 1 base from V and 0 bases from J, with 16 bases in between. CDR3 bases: TGCGCCAGCAGCCAAGTTTTAATTCACGGGAGCTCTGGAAACACCATATATTTT. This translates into CASSQVLIHGSSGNTIYF.